The present TCR beta chain was sequenced within a study of shared clonotypes between healthy human individuals. About the study: A few men and a couple of women, aged 18 to 49, were donors. CD8 memory received one plate per donor, CD8 naive two, CD4 memory three and CD4 naive three.

With regard to this clone: Its cognate antigen is unknown. Other DNA sequences within the sample encode an identical CDR3.

The CDR3 spans 14 residues. The V end lost 2 bases, the J end lost 0 bases, and 7 bases lay between the germline ends. Germline V gives CDR1 SGHTA, CDR2 FQGTGA. Whole-study results and caveats: The study drew on few donors, limiting represented genetic and exposure-history diversity.

Some clones are missing from TCRdb's copy, which holds only in-frame ones; the method was immunoSEQ multiplex PCR. Of 2 million to 3 million clones detected, roughly 93% appear once; the ten largest clones hold about 0.34%. Adults of Caucasian background living in Nashville, Tennessee made up all donors. The rearrangement links TRBV7-3 to TRBJ1-1; D is perhaps TRBD1 (5 bases). Sequencing was carried out using naive CD4+ T cells from PBMCs. Subset meaning: CD45RA+ positively selected. The source of this sequence is a man between 18 and 35 years old in good health. Some clones in this sample may be carry-over from other donors' samples. In DNA, the CDR3 is TGTGCCAGCAGCTTAGGGGGGATGAACACTGAAGCTTTCTTT. Amino acid sequence: CASSLGGMNTEAFF.